Reported below is one T cell receptor beta chain. The sample comes from a study of human T cells and chemical hapten exposure. About the research overall: Variability of per-sample TCR yields stemmed mainly from small differences in pooled library volume.

TCRdb re-called the RACE reads with MiXCR, one entry per CDR3 protein. Found here are approximately 160,000 distinct CDR3 sequences, about a quarter of them singletons; the top ten hold approximately 2.1%. The time point denotes: patch test 3, about 24 weeks after DPC sensitization. Treatment specified: therapeutic diphenylcyclopropenone sensitization with weekly scalp DPC. Samples of blood were obtained prior to the application of each patch test. From whole blood left unfractionated, total RNA was extracted. This CDR3 is 12 amino acids long. Deletions cut 6 bases from V and 3 bases from J, with 9 bases between.

The sample in question was whole blood, obtained in connection with sensitization to the hapten diphenylcyclopropenone (DPC). This TCR came from a woman aged 18-30 years with alopecia areata. Some clones in this sample may be carry-over from other donors' samples. The rearrangement uses TRBV12-3 or TRBV12-4 and TRBJ2-7; D uncertain. CDR3 region: CASSASLYEQYF. DNA for the CDR3: TGTGCCAGCAGCGCAAGCCTCTACGAGCAGTACTTC.